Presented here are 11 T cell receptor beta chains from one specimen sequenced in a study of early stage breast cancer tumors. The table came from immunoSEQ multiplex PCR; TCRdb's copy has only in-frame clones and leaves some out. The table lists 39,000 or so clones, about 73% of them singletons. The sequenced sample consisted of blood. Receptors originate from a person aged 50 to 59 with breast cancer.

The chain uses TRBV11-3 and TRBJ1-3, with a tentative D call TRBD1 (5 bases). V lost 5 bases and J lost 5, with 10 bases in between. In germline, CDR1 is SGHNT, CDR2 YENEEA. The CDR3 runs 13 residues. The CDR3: CASSRQLRNTIYF. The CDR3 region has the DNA TGTGCCAGCAGCAGACAGCTGAGAAACACCATATATTTT.

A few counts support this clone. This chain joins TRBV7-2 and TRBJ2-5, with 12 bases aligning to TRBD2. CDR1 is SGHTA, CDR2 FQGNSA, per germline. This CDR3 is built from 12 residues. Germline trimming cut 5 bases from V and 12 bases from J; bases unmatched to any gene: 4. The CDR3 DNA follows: TGTGCCAGCAGCCGCCGGACTAGCGGGAAGTACTTC. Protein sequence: CASSRRTSGKYF.

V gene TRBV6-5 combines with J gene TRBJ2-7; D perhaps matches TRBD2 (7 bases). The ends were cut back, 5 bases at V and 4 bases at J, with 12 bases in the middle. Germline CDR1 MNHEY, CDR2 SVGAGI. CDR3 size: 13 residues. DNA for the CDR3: TGTGCCAGCAGTCGAGAGGGGGGGTACGAGCAGTACTTC. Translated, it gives CASSREGGYEQYF.

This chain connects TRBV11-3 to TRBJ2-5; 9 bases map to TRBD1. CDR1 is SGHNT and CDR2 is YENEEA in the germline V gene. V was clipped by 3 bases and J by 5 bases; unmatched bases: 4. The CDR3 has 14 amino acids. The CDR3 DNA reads TGTGCCAGCAGCTTTTTCGGACAGGGGGAGACCCAGTACTTC. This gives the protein CASSFFGQGETQYF.

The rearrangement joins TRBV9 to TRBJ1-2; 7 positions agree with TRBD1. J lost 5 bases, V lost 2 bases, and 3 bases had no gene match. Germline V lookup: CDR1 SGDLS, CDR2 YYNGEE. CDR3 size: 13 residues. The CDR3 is CASSVGTVYGYTF. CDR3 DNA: TGTGCCAGCAGCGTTGGGACAGTATATGGCTACACCTTC.

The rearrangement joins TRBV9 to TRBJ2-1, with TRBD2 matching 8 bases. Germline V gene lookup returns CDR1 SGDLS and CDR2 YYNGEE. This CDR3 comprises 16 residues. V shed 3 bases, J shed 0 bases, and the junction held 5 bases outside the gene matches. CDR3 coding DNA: TGTGCCAGCAGCGGCGGGACTAGTGGCTCCTACAATGAGCAGTTCTTC. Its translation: CASSGGTSGSYNEQFF.

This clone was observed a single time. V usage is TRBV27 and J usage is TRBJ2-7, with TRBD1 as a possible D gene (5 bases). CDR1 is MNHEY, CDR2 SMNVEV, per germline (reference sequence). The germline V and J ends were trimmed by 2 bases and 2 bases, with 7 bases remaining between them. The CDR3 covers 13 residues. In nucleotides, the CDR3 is TGTGCCAGCAGTTTAATAGGGGCCTACGAGCAGTACTTC. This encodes CASSLIGAYEQYF.

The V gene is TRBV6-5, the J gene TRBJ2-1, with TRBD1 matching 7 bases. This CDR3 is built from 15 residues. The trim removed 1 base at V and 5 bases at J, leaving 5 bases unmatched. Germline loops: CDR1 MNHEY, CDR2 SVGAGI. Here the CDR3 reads CASSYYRDSNNEQFF. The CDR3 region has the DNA TGTGCCAGCAGTTACTACCGGGACAGTAACAATGAGCAGTTCTTC.

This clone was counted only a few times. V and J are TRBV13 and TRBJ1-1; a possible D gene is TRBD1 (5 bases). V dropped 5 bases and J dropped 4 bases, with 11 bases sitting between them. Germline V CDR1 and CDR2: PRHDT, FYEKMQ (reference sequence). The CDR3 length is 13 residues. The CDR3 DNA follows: TGTGCCAGCAGCCTCGAAGGGGTCACTGAAGCTTTCTTT. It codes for CASSLEGVTEAFF.

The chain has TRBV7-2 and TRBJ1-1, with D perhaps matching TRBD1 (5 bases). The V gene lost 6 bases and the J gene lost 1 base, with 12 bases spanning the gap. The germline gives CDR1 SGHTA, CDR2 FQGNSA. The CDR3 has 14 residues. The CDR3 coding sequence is TGTGCCAGCAGTCCTGTAACAGGGAACACTGAAGCTTTCTTT. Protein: CASSPVTGNTEAFF.

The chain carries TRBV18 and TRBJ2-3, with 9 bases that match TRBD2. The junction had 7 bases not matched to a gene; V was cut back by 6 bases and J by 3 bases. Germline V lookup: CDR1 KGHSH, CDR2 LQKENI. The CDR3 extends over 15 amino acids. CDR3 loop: CASSAALAGTDTQYF. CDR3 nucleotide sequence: TGTGCCAGCTCGGCGGCCCTAGCGGGGACAGATACGCAGTATTTT. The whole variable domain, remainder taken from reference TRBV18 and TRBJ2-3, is NAGVMQNPRHLVRRRGQEARLRCSPMKGHSHVYWYRQLPEEGLKFMVYLQKENIIDESGMPKERFSAEFPKEGPSILRIQQVVRGDSAAYFCASSAALAGTDTQYFGPGTRLTVL.